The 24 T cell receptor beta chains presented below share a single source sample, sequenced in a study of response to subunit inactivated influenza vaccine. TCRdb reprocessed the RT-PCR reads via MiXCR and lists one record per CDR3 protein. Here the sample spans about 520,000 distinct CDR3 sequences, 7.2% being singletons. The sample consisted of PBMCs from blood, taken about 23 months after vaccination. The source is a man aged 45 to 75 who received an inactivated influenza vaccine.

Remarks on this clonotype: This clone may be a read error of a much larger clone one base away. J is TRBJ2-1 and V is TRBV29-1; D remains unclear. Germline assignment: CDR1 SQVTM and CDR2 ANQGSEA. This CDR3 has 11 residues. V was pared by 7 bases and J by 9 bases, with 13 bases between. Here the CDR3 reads CSDAPSIEQFF. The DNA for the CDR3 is TGCAGCGATGCCCCCAGCATTGAGCAGTTCTTC.

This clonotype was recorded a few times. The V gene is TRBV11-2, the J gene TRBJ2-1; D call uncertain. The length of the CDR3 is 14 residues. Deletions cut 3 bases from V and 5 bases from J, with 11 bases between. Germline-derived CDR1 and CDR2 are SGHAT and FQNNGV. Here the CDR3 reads CASSLMRNDNEQFF. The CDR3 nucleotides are TGTGCCAGCAGCTTGATGCGAAACGACAATGAGCAGTTCTTC.

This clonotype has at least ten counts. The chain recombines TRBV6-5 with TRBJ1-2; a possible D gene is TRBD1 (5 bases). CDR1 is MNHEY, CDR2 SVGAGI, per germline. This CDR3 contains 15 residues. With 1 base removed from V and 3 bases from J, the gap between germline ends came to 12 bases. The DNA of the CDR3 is TGTGCCAGCAGTTACTTTCCCGGGACGTACTATGGCTACACCTTC. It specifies CASSYFPGTYYGYTF.

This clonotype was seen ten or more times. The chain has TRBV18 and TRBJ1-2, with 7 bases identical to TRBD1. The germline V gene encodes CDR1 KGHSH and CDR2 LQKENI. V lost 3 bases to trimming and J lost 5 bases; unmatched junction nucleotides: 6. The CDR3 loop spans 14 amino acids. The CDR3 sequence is CASSPKTGEYGYTF. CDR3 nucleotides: TGTGCCAGCTCACCTAAAACAGGGGAATATGGCTACACCTTC.

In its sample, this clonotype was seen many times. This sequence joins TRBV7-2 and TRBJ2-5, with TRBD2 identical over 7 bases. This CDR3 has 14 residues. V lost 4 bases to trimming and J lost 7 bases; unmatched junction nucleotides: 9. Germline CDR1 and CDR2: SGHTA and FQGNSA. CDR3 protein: CASSSEGLLGTQYF. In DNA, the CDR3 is TGTGCCAGCAGCTCCGAGGGACTACTGGGGACCCAGTACTTC.

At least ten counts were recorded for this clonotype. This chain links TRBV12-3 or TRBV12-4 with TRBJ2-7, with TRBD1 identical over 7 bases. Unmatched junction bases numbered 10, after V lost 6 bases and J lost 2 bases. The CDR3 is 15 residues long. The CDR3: CASSPGQRKAYEQYF. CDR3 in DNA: TGTGCCAGCAGCCCGGGACAGAGAAAGGCCTACGAGCAGTACTTC.

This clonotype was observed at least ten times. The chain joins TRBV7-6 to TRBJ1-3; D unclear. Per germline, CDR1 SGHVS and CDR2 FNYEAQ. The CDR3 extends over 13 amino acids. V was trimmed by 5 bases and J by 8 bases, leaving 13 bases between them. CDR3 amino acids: CASSPNSPDTIYF. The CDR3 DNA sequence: TGTGCCAGCAGCCCCAATAGTCCGGACACCATATATTTT.

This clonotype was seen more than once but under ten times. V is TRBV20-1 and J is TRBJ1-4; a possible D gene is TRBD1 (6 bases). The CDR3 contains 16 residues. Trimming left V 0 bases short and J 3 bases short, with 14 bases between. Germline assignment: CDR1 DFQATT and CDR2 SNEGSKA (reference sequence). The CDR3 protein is CSARDRWGAANEKLFF. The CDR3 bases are TGCAGTGCTAGAGATCGGTGGGGGGCGGCTAATGAAAAACTGTTTTTT.

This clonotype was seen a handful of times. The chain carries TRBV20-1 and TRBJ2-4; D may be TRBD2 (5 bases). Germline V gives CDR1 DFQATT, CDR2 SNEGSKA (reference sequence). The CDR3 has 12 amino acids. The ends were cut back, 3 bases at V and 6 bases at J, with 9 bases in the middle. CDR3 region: CSARGGGNIQYF. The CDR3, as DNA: TGCAGTGCTAGGGGCGGAGGAAACATTCAGTACTTC.

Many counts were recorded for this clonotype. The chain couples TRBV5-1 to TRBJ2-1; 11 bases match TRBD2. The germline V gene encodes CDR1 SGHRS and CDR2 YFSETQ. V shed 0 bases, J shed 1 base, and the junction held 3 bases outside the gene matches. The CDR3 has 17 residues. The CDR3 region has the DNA TGCGCCAGCAGCTTGGCCTCTAGCGGGGGGTCCTACAATGAGCAGTTCTTC. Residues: CASSLASSGGSYNEQFF.

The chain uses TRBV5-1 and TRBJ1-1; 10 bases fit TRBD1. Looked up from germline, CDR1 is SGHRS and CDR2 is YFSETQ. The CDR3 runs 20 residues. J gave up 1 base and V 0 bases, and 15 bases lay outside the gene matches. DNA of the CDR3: TGCGCCAGCAGCTTGGCTCCGAGTCGGGACAGGGGCAAAAGGAACACTGAAGCTTTCTTT. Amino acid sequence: CASSLAPSRDRGKRNTEAFF.

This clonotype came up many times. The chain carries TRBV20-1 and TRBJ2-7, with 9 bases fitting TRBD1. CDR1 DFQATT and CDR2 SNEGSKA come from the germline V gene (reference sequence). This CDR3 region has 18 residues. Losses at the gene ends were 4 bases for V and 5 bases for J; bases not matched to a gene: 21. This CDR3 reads CSATPGGTGRRVGNEQYF. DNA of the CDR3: TGCAGTGCTACCCCTGGTGGGACAGGGCGGCGGGTCGGGAACGAGCAGTACTTC.

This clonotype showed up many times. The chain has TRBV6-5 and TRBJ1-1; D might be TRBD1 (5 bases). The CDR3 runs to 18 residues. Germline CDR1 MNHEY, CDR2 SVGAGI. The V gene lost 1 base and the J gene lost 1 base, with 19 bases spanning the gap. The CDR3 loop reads CASSYFLPLTGQNTEAFF. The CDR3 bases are TGTGCCAGCAGTTACTTTTTGCCCCTAACGGGGCAGAACACTGAAGCTTTCTTT.

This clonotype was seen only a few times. CDR3 residues: CASSSGRRGPQETQYF. The CDR3 DNA follows: TGTGCCAGCAGTTCAGGCCGGAGGGGGCCGCAGGAGACCCAGTACTTC. The V call is TRBV12-3 or TRBV12-4, the J call TRBJ2-5, with D perhaps TRBD1 (7 bases). The ends were cut back, 4 bases at V and 5 bases at J, with 20 bases in the middle. This CDR3 region has 16 residues.

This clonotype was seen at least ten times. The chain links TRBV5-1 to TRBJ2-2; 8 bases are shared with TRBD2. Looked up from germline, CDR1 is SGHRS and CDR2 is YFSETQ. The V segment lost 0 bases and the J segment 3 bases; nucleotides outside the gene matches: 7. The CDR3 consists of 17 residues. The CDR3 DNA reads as TGCGCCAGCAGCTTGGTAGTAGCGGGATTTGACACCGGGGAGCTGTTTTTT. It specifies CASSLVVAGFDTGELFF.

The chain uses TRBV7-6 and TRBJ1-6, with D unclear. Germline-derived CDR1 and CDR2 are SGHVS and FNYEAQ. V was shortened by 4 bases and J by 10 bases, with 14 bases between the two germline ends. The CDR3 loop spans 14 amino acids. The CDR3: CASSSSLRESPLHF. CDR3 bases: TGTGCCAGCAGCTCAAGCCTACGGGAATCACCCCTCCACTTT.

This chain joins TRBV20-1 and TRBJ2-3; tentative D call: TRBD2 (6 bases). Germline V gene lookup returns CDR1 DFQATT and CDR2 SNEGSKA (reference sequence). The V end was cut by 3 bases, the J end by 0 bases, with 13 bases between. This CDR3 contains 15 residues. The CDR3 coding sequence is TGCAGTGCTAGCCAGCGGGTAACTAGCACAGATACGCAGTATTTT. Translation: CSASQRVTSTDTQYF.

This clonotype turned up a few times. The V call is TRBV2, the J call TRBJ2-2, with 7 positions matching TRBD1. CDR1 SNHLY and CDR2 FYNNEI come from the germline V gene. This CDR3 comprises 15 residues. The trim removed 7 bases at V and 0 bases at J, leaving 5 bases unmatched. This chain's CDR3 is CASTVGQTNTGELFF. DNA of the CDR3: TGTGCCAGCACTGTGGGACAGACGAACACCGGGGAGCTGTTTTTT.

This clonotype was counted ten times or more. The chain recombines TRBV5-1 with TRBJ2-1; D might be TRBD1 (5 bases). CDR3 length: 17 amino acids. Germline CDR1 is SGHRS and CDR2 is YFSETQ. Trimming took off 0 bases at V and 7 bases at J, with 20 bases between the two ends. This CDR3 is CASSLGRGSPSVNEQFF. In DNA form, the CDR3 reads TGCGCCAGCAGCTTGGGTAGGGGTAGCCCTAGTGTGAATGAGCAGTTCTTC.

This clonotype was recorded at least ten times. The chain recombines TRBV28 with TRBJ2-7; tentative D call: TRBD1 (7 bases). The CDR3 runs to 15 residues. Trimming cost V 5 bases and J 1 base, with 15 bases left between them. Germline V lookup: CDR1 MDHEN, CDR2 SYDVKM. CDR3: CASSGGGTDSYEQYF. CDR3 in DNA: TGTGCCAGCAGTGGGGGCGGGACAGATTCCTACGAGCAGTACTTC.

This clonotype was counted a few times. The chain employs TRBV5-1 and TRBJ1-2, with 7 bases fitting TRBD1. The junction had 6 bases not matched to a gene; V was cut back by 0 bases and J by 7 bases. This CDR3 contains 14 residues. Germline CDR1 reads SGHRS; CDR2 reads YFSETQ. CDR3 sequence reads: CASSLDRGGFGYTF. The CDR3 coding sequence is TGCGCCAGCAGCTTGGACAGGGGAGGCTTTGGCTACACCTTC.

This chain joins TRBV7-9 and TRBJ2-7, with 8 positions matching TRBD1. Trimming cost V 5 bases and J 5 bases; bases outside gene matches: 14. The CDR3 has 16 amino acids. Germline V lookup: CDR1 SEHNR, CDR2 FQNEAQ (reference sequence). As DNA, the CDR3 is TGTGCCAGCAGCGTAAGACAGGGGCCTCGTATCCACGAGCAGTACTTC. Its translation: CASSVRQGPRIHEQYF.

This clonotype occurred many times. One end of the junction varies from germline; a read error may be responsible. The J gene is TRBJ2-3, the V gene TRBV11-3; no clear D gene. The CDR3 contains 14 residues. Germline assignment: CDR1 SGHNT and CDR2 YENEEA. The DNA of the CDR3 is TGTGCCAGCAGTTTAGGCTCAACCACAGATACGCAGTATTTT. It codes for CASSLGSTTDTQYF.

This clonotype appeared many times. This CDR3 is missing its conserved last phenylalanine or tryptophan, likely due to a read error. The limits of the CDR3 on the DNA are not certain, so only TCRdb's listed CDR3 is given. CDR3 protein: CASSHSGTGKI. The genes are TRBV6-4 and TRBJ2-7; the table's D call, TRBD1, has no DNA check behind it. The germline gives CDR1 MRHNA, CDR2 SNTAGT. The CDR3 sequence runs 11 residues, both termini included.